This T cell receptor (beta chain) was obtained from a study of blood T cell repertoires in COVID-19. Background on the study: Acute and convalescent COVID-19 samples came from the United States, Italy and Spain. T cells, B-cell-depleted T cells, or PBMCs supplied cDNA or gDNA.

V lost 6 bases to trimming and J lost 4 bases; unmatched junction nucleotides: 8. CDR3 length equals 14 residues. Germline CDR1 reads ENHRY; CDR2 reads SYGVKD. The cohort comprised adults aged about 18 to 100 years residing in approximately 22 US areas. Allocation to cohorts depended on clinical history reported by the participants. The data were produced by immunoSEQ multiplex PCR, yet TCRdb's version contains in-frame clones alone and is incomplete. The sample includes 150,000 or so clones, 88% of them seen just once. This receptor was obtained from a woman younger than 45 with acute COVID-19. Sequenced material: PBMCs or T cells enriched from blood (not recorded which). V is TRBV10-3 and J is TRBJ2-7, with TRBD1 matching over 8 bases. The CDR3 coding sequence is TGTGCCATCAGGCCGACAGGGGTAGTATACGAGCAGTACTTC. As protein: CAIRPTGVVYEQYF.